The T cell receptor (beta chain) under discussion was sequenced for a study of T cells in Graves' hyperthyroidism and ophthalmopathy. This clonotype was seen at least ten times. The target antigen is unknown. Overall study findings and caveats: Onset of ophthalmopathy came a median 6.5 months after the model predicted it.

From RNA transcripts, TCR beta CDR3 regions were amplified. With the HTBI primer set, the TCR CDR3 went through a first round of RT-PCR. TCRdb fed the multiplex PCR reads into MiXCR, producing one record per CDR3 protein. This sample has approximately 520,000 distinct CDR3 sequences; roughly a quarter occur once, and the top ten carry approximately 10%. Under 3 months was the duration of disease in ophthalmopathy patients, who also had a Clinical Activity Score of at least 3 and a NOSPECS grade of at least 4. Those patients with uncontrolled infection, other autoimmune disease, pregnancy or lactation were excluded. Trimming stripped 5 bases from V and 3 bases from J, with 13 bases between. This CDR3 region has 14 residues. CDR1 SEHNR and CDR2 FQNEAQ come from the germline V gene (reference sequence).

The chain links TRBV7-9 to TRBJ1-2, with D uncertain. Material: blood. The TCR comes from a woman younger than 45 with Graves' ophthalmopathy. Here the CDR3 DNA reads TGTGCCAGCAGCCCAATGAATAGAGACTATGGCTACACCTTC. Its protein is CASSPMNRDYGYTF.